This TCR beta chain was observed in a study of regulatory T cells in long-lasting Graves disease. The time point was: newly diagnosed GD, antithyroid drugs for less than 3 months. PBMCs were the source of the RNA used for TCR sequencing. Per American Thyroid Association guidelines, Graves' disease was diagnosed. EDTA tubes were used for drawing nine milliliters of peripheral blood. Investigators prepared the TCR beta libraries by applying iRepertoire HTBI primers and Arm-PCR of CDR3 regions. TCRdb ran MiXCR on the multiplex PCR reads and lists one entry per CDR3 protein. Counted here are about 540,000 distinct CDR3 sequences, 13% occurring once; the ten biggest clones make up roughly 10%. Deletions cut 0 bases from V and 7 bases from J, with 7 bases between. CDR3 length: 12 amino acids. Germline V gene data show CDR1 as SGHDT and CDR2 as YYEEEE. These data were also filed under a second study, of T cells in Graves' hyperthyroidism and ophthalmopathy. That work adds: Among thyroid clonotypes expanded above 0.001, most also appeared in blood.

The rearrangement joins TRBV5-6 to TRBJ1-2; no firm D call. The sample consisted of peripheral blood mononuclear cells (PBMCs), taken at new diagnosis, from a patient treated with antithyroid drugs. The receptor comes from a man aged 30 to 39 with Graves disease. The CDR3 DNA sequence: TGTGCCAGCAGCTTGGGGAGCGCTGGCTACACCTTC. The encoded protein is CASSLGSAGYTF.